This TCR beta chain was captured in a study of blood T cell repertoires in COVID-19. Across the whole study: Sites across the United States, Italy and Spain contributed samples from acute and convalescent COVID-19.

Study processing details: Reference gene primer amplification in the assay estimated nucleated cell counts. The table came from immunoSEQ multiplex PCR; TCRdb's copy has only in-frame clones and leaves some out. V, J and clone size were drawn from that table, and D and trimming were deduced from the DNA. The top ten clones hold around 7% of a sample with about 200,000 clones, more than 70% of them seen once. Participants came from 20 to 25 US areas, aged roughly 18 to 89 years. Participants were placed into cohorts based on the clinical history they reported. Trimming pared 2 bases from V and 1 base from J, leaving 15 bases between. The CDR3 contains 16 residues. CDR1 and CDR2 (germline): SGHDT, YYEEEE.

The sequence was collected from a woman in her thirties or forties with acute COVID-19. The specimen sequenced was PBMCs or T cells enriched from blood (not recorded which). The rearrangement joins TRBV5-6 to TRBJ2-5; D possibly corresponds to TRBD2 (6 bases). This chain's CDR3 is CASSFPGKEGQETQYF. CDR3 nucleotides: TGTGCCAGCAGCTTTCCAGGGAAGGAGGGCCAAGAGACCCAGTACTTC.